This TCR beta chain was sequenced in a study of CD4 T cells in relation to SARS-CoV-2 and coronaviruses. The table came from immunoSEQ multiplex PCR; TCRdb's copy has only in-frame clones and leaves some out. The sample shows 36,000 or so clones, around 80% of them seen only once. The count of this clone is one. Its antigen is still unknown. The germline CDR1 and CDR2 sequences are KGHDR and SFDVKD. Trimming took off 4 bases at V and 6 bases at J, with 14 bases between the two ends. This CDR3 region has 15 residues. Input material: memory CD4+ T cells from PBMCs, cultured in vitro. The receptor was derived from an adult with COVID-19. The chain couples TRBV24-1 to TRBJ2-2, with TRBD1 as a possible D gene (6 bases). CDR3 DNA sequence: TGTGCCACCAGTGAAAACCACAGGGTACCCGGGGAGCTGTTTTTT. This codes for CATSENHRVPGELFF.